This TCR beta chain derives from a study of neoadjuvant nivolumab and ipilimumab in lung cancer. TCRdb's table, derived via immunoSEQ multiplex PCR, lists solely in-frame clones and lacks some. The sample has roughly 18,000 clones; 65% to 85% are singletons. This TCR was sampled from an adult with non-small cell lung cancer. Specimen: tumor tissue, collected after neoadjuvant nivolumab, alone or with ipilimumab, at or shortly before surgery.

In DNA, the CDR3 is TGTGCCAGCAGCTTATTAGGGTTCTATGGCTACACCTTC. It specifies CASSLLGFYGYTF. The chain recombines TRBV7-2 with TRBJ1-2; no clear D gene. CDR1 and CDR2 (germline): SGHTA, FQGNSA. With 2 bases removed from V and 4 bases from J, the gap between germline ends came to 8 bases. The CDR3 extends over 13 amino acids.